The 6 T cell receptor beta chains given below trace back to one sample, sequenced in a study of blood T cells in healthy people across ages. The authors ran a second PCR of about 6 to 11 cycles using a sample-barcoded 5' primer and a J-beta primer mix. TCRdb called the 5' RACE reads again in MiXCR, with one record for every CDR3 protein. The sample has 800,000 or so distinct CDR3 sequences, about 59% seen once. What was sequenced was blood. The receptors were sampled from a man aged 25 to 40 in good health.

The rearrangement uses TRBV7-2 and TRBJ1-4, with no clear D. The CDR3 has 16 residues. V shed 4 bases and J shed 0 bases, with 12 bases lying between them. Germline V gene sequence: CDR1 SGHTA, CDR2 FQGNSA. CDR3 bases: TGTGCCAGCAGCTACCAGACCGTTGCAACTAATGAAAAACTGTTTTTT. Encoded protein: CASSYQTVATNEKLFF.

The chain couples TRBV3-1 to TRBJ2-1, with D unclear. CDR1 is LGHDT and CDR2 is YNNKEL in the germline V gene (reference sequence). The CDR3 loop spans 15 amino acids. Trimming pared 0 bases from V and 5 bases from J, leaving 11 bases between. The chain's CDR3 is CASSQDSGGHNEQFF. CDR3 in DNA: TGTGCCAGCAGCCAAGATTCGGGTGGCCACAATGAGCAGTTCTTC.

This sequence joins TRBV7-2 and TRBJ1-2; maybe TRBD1 (5 bases). V was clipped by 5 bases and J by 7 bases, with 11 bases between them. Germline CDR1 reads SGHTA; CDR2 reads FQGNSA. The CDR3 runs to 12 residues. CDR3 sequence (DNA): TGTGCCAGCAGCCCCGGGACGCGTGGCTACACCTTC. Its translation: CASSPGTRGYTF.

About this clonotype itself: One junction end disagrees with the germline gene, perhaps due to a read error. V usage is TRBV3-1 and J usage is TRBJ1-5; maybe TRBD1 (5 bases). The CDR3 loop spans 15 amino acids. CDR1 is LGHDT, CDR2 YNNKEL, per germline (reference sequence). CDR3 sequence (DNA): TGTGCCAGCAGCCAAGATCCAGGGTACAATCGGCCCCAGCATTTT. It yields the protein CASSQDPGYNRPQHF. The complete variable domain, with remaining parts taken from reference TRBV3-1 and TRBJ1-5, reads DTAVSQTPKYLVTQMGNDKSIKCEQNLGHDTMYWYKQDSKKFLKIMFSYNNKELIINETVPNRFSPKSPDKAHLNLHINSLELGDSAVYFCASSQDPGYNRPQHFGDGTRLSIL.

The chain carries TRBV3-1 and TRBJ2-1; 9 bases fit TRBD1. V lost 4 bases to trimming and J lost 8 bases; unmatched junction nucleotides: 3. Germline values: CDR1 LGHDT, CDR2 YNNKEL (reference sequence). The CDR3 has 13 amino acids. The CDR3: CASSPDRGDEQFF. CDR3 nucleotide sequence: TGTGCCAGCAGCCCGGACAGGGGCGATGAGCAGTTCTTC.

The CDR3 sequence is CSARDGETQYF. The CDR3 DNA reads as TGCAGTGCTAGGGACGGGGAGACCCAGTACTTC. The gene calls are TRBV20-1 and TRBJ2-5; D is uncertain. Germline CDR1 is DFQATT and CDR2 is SNEGSKA (reference sequence). V lost 3 bases to trimming and J lost 5 bases, with 7 bases between them. This CDR3 region has 11 residues.